This entry lists 16 T cell receptor beta chains sequenced from one sample in a study of blood T cell repertoires in COVID-19 (dated by TCRdb to the early 2020s). The library was obtained by the immunoSEQ multiplex PCR assay. TCRdb stores this immuneACCESS table with in-frame sequences only. Part of the clones is absent; in the studies checked, under half of the shortfall reflects unresolved V genes, and no reason is known for the rest. Present in this sample are roughly 400,000 clones, around nine tenths of which were seen just once. Jointly, the top ten make up 1.4% to 1.5% of the sample. Sequencing used PBMCs or T cells enriched from blood (not recorded which). The receptor source for this set is a woman aged 18-35 years who had been exposed to COVID-19.

The V and J genes are TRBV9 and TRBJ2-3, with D tentatively TRBD2 (7 bases). The CDR3 covers 16 residues. With 0 bases removed from V and 5 bases from J, the gap between germline ends came to 16 bases. Germline CDR1 is SGDLS and CDR2 is YYNGEE. The CDR3 DNA sequence: TGTGCCAGCAGCGTAGATTTGCGGGGGCAAAGAGATACGCAGTATTTT. Residues: CASSVDLRGQRDTQYF.

The chain carries TRBV28 and TRBJ1-1, with D perhaps matching TRBD1 (6 bases). The germline V and J ends were trimmed by 5 bases and 3 bases, with 16 bases remaining between them. CDR1 MDHEN and CDR2 SYDVKM come from the germline V gene. The CDR3 is made up of 15 amino acids. The CDR3 is CASSTPQGIDTEAFF. CDR3 DNA: TGTGCCAGCAGTACCCCACAGGGAATCGACACTGAAGCTTTCTTT.

This chain joins TRBV4-1 and TRBJ2-5; no firm D call. The CDR3 contains 15 residues. The germline V gene has CDR1 MGHRA and CDR2 YSYEKL. V was pared by 3 bases and J by 7 bases, with 18 bases between. The CDR3 DNA is TGCGCCAGCAGCCAGCTAGGTTCCCCTTTTGGGACCCAGTACTTC. Encoded protein: CASSQLGSPFGTQYF.

This clone came up a few times. The chain has TRBV5-6 and TRBJ2-1; TRBD2 is a possible D gene (5 bases). Deletions cut 3 bases from V and 0 bases from J, with 16 bases between. Germline-derived CDR1 and CDR2 are SGHDT and YYEEEE. The CDR3 runs 17 residues. The CDR3 DNA reads as TGTGCCAGCAGCTCCACTAGTAAAGCTGCCTCCTACAATGAGCAGTTCTTC. This encodes CASSSTSKAASYNEQFF.

The chain links TRBV30 to TRBJ1-4, with D perhaps matching TRBD1 (5 bases). This CDR3 region has 14 residues. The germline V gene encodes CDR1 GTSNPN and CDR2 SVGIG (reference sequence). Trimming took off 2 bases at V and 0 bases at J, with 7 bases between the two ends. CDR3 protein: CAWSIQATNEKLFF. For the CDR3, the DNA is TGTGCCTGGAGTATACAGGCAACTAATGAAAAACTGTTTTTT.

The chain recombines TRBV28 with TRBJ2-7, with a weak D call TRBD2 (5 bases). The V end was cut by 8 bases, the J end by 6 bases, with 17 bases between. Germline V CDR1 and CDR2: MDHEN, SYDVKM. This CDR3 spans 13 amino acids. CDR3 nucleotide sequence: TGTGCCAGCCGCTACAACGGGCTAGCCGAGCAGTACTTC. Protein sequence: CASRYNGLAEQYF. Drawing the rest from reference TRBV28 and TRBJ2-7, the complete variable domain is DVKVTQSSRYLVKRTGEKVFLECVQDMDHENMFWYRQDPGLGLRLIYFSYDVKMKEKGDIPEGYSVSREKKERFSLILESASTNQTSMYLCASRYNGLAEQYFGPGTRLTVT.

The rearrangement uses TRBV18 and TRBJ2-1; D remains ambiguous. Trimming stripped 3 bases from V and 4 bases from J, with 13 bases between. CDR3 size: 15 residues. From germline, CDR1 is KGHSH and CDR2 LQKENI. The chain's CDR3 is CASSPALELYNEQFF. In nucleotides, the CDR3 is TGTGCCAGCTCACCGGCCCTAGAATTATACAATGAGCAGTTCTTC. The whole variable domain, filled in from reference TRBV18 and TRBJ2-1, reads NAGVMQNPRHLVRRRGQEARLRCSPMKGHSHVYWYRQLPEEGLKFMVYLQKENIIDESGMPKERFSAEFPKEGPSILRIQQVVRGDSAAYFCASSPALELYNEQFFGPGTRLTVL.

The genes are TRBV7-2 and TRBJ1-5, with TRBD1 as a possible D gene (6 bases). This CDR3 comprises 16 residues. The V and J ends lost 1 base and 0 bases respectively, with 10 bases between them. The germline V gene has CDR1 SGHTA and CDR2 FQGNSA. The CDR3 loop is CASSLGTTGSNQPQHF. The CDR3 nucleotides read TGTGCCAGCAGCTTAGGGACGACAGGTAGCAATCAGCCCCAGCATTTT.

Only one count was recorded for this clone. The chain recombines TRBV7-9 with TRBJ1-3; D call uncertain. Germline CDR1 is SEHNR and CDR2 is FQNEAQ (reference sequence). V lost 7 bases and J 0 bases, leaving 19 bases between the germline ends. The CDR3 covers 17 residues. CDR3 sequence reads: CASILLYVESSGNTIYF. CDR3 nucleotides: TGTGCCAGCATCCTACTGTACGTCGAGAGCTCTGGAAACACCATATATTTT.

The gene calls are TRBV7-2 and TRBJ2-1, with D possibly TRBD2 on 6 matching bases. The V and J ends lost 4 bases and 2 bases respectively, with 12 bases between them. Germline V lookup: CDR1 SGHTA, CDR2 FQGNSA. This CDR3 spans 15 amino acids. The CDR3 protein is CASSSDPSAYNEQFF. The DNA for the CDR3 is TGTGCCAGCAGCTCGGATCCTAGCGCCTACAATGAGCAGTTCTTC.

V and J are TRBV15 and TRBJ2-3; D is uncertain. Germline CDR1 reads LNHNV; CDR2 reads YYDKDF (reference sequence). Trimming shortened V by 3 bases and J by 6 bases, and 16 bases separated the two germline ends. This CDR3 is built from 15 residues. In nucleotides, the CDR3 is TGTGCCACCAGCAGGCGACCCCGCGGATACGATACGCAGTATTTT. This gives the protein CATSRRPRGYDTQYF.

The rearrangement uses TRBV4-2 and TRBJ1-1, with 8 bases that match TRBD1. Germline CDR1 reads LGHNA; CDR2 reads YNFKEQ. This CDR3 comprises 14 residues. The V and J ends lost 1 base and 5 bases, in that order; junction bases with no gene match: 3. The CDR3 region is CASSQVQGGTEAFF. The CDR3 DNA reads as TGTGCCAGCAGCCAAGTACAGGGGGGGACTGAAGCTTTCTTT.

The chain uses TRBV7-9 and TRBJ2-7, with 7 bases that match TRBD2. Germline trimming cut 7 bases from V and 7 bases from J; bases unmatched to any gene: 19. This CDR3 is 16 amino acids long. CDR1 SEHNR and CDR2 FQNEAQ come from the germline V gene (reference sequence). CDR3 nucleotides: TGTGCCAGCATACCCCTTATGGCGGGAGCCTGGCTGGAGCAGTACTTC. This gives the protein CASIPLMAGAWLEQYF.

The chain uses TRBV18 and TRBJ1-1; tentative D call: TRBD1 (5 bases). V was shortened by 3 bases and J by 5 bases, with 10 bases between the two germline ends. Germline V lookup: CDR1 KGHSH, CDR2 LQKENI. The CDR3 consists of 13 residues. For the CDR3, the DNA is TGTGCCAGCTCACCGGGAGGGGTGACTGAAGCTTTCTTT. Translation: CASSPGGVTEAFF.

J is TRBJ1-5 and V is TRBV19, with 9 bases aligning to TRBD1. CDR3 size: 17 residues. CDR1 is LNHDA, CDR2 SQIVND, per germline (reference sequence). V lost 2 bases to trimming and J lost 6 bases; unmatched junction nucleotides: 11. CDR3 residues: CASSIIATGGILQPQHF. DNA of the CDR3: TGTGCCAGTAGTATAATAGCGACAGGGGGTATACTTCAGCCCCAGCATTTT.

V and J are TRBV2 and TRBJ1-3; the D gene is possibly TRBD1 (5 bases). The CDR3 covers 16 residues. V was trimmed by 8 bases and J by 4 bases, leaving 21 bases between them. CDR1 and CDR2 (germline): SNHLY, FYNNEI. As DNA, the CDR3 is TGTGCCAGCTGCCAGTCTCTGATGGGGCCAGGAAACACCATATATTTT. Its translation is CASCQSLMGPGNTIYF.